The 28 T cell receptor beta chains below were found in one sample sequenced in a study of blood T cell repertoires in COVID-19. Clones were read by immunoSEQ multiplex PCR, and TCRdb kept only the in-frame ones, dropping some. The sample comprises 84,000 or so clones, about 73% of which are singletons, and about a third rests with the top ten. Sequencing was done on a sample of peripheral blood. The receptor set was obtained from a man aged 55 to 70 with COVID-19, enrolled during active disease.

The table lists this clone with a few counts. The CDR3: CASSRDWGGSSYEQYF. CDR3 nucleotide sequence: TGTGCCAGCAGTAGGGATTGGGGAGGGAGCTCCTACGAGCAGTACTTC. This sequence joins TRBV27 and TRBJ2-7, with TRBD2 identical over 7 bases. The CDR3 covers 16 residues. CDR1 is MNHEY, CDR2 SMNVEV, per germline (reference sequence). V dropped 5 bases and J dropped 0; count of bases not matched to a gene: 10.

This chain connects TRBV19 to TRBJ1-2, with D possibly TRBD1 on 5 matching bases. The CDR3 loop spans 13 amino acids. Germline CDR1 reads LNHDA; CDR2 reads SQIVND (reference sequence). Deletions cut 3 bases from V and 5 bases from J, with 10 bases between. As DNA, the CDR3 is TGTGCCAGTAGTATCGACAGCCTTTATGGCTACACCTTC. It encodes CASSIDSLYGYTF.

The gene calls are TRBV7-8 and TRBJ1-1; tentatively, D is TRBD1 (5 bases). CDR1 and CDR2 from the germline V gene are SGHVS and FQNEAQ. Trimming cost V 4 bases and J 4 bases, with 19 bases left between them. CDR3 size: 16 residues. The CDR3 region is CASSSFPRGTSTEAFF. The CDR3, as DNA: TGTGCCAGCAGCTCATTTCCCCGGGGGACTAGCACTGAAGCTTTCTTT.

The genes are TRBV3-1 (or the pseudogene TRBV3-2) and TRBJ1-1; D uncertain. Germline V lookup: CDR1 LGHDT, CDR2 YNNKEL (reference sequence). CDR3 length: 12 amino acids. V shed 1 base and J shed 4 bases, with 4 bases lying between them. CDR3 sequence (DNA): TGTGCCAGCAGCCAAGCCAGCACTGAAGCTTTCTTT. It is translated as CASSQASTEAFF.

This chain uses TRBV14 with TRBJ2-1, with a tentative D call TRBD2 (5 bases). The length of the CDR3 is 17 residues. V was clipped by 1 base and J by 1 base, with 14 bases between them. Germline loops: CDR1 SGHDN, CDR2 FVKESK. CDR3 in amino acids: CASSQVPRTLSYNEQFF. CDR3 sequence (DNA): TGTGCCAGCAGCCAAGTCCCTAGGACTCTATCCTACAATGAGCAGTTCTTC.

V usage is TRBV5-1 and J usage is TRBJ2-1, with 7 bases that match TRBD1. This CDR3 has 17 amino acids. After removal of 4 bases from V and 7 bases from J, the junction contained 17 bases not matched to a gene. Germline assignment: CDR1 SGHRS and CDR2 YFSETQ. CDR3 region: CASSPRVLSGQLNEQFF. The CDR3 DNA is TGCGCCAGCAGCCCGCGGGTCTTGTCGGGACAGCTGAATGAGCAGTTCTTC.

The table lists this clone with a count of one. The chain links TRBV6-6 to TRBJ2-1; no firm D call. Trimming left V 4 bases short and J 0 bases short, with 10 bases between. The CDR3 sequence is 15 residues long. Per the germline V gene, CDR1 is MNHNY and CDR2 is SVGAGI (reference sequence). DNA for the CDR3: TGTGCCAGCAGTTCCAGAGGCGGCTCCTACAATGAGCAGTTCTTC. Translated: CASSSRGGSYNEQFF.

This clone was detected only a few times. This sequence joins TRBV7-9 and TRBJ1-5, with TRBD1 matching over 7 bases. Germline CDR1 SEHNR, CDR2 FQNEAQ (reference sequence). Losses at the gene ends were 4 bases for V and 3 bases for J; bases not matched to a gene: 3. The CDR3 length is 14 residues. CDR3: CASSSDRNNQPQHF. DNA of the CDR3: TGTGCCAGCAGCTCGGACAGGAACAATCAGCCCCAGCATTTT.

The chain recombines TRBV9 with TRBJ2-2, with D unresolved. The CDR3 is made up of 14 amino acids. Germline assignment: CDR1 SGDLS and CDR2 YYNGEE. V gave up 0 bases and J gave up 3 bases, with 6 bases separating them. The CDR3 spells CASSVVLDTGELFF. The CDR3 DNA reads as TGTGCCAGCAGCGTAGTACTCGACACCGGGGAGCTGTTTTTT.

This chain joins TRBV7-6 and TRBJ2-7; 9 positions match TRBD1. CDR3 length: 16 amino acids. V gave up 4 bases and J gave up 3 bases; unmatched junction bases: 10. Looked up from germline, CDR1 is SGHVS and CDR2 is FNYEAQ. CDR3 loop: CASSSEPGQGVYEQYF. The CDR3 nucleotides are TGTGCCAGCAGCTCTGAACCGGGACAGGGTGTCTACGAGCAGTACTTC.

The rearrangement uses TRBV5-1 and TRBJ2-5; D is possibly TRBD2 (6 bases). The CDR3 consists of 14 residues. Germline V gives CDR1 SGHRS, CDR2 YFSETQ. Trimming took 0 bases from V and 5 from J, leaving 11 bases between them. The CDR3 DNA reads as TGCGCCAGCAGCTTGGAGGCAGGGAGGGAGACCCAGTACTTC. Protein product: CASSLEAGRETQYF.

This chain links TRBV5-1 with TRBJ1-1; 8 bases are a match to TRBD1. The CDR3 totals 14 residues. V lost 4 bases and J lost 3; bases outside the gene matches: 5. Germline-derived CDR1 and CDR2 are SGHRS and YFSETQ. CDR3 nucleotide sequence: TGCGCCAGCAGCAGACAGGGGTTGGACACTGAAGCTTTCTTT. This codes for CASSRQGLDTEAFF. Supplemented by reference TRBV5-1 and TRBJ1-1, the full variable domain reads KAGVTQTPRYLIKTRGQQVTLSCSPISGHRSVSWYQQTPGQGLQFLFEYFSETQRNKGNFPGRFSGRQFSNSRSEMNVSTLELGDSALYLCASSRQGLDTEAFFGQGTRLTVV.

The rearrangement joins TRBV2 to TRBJ2-3; 11 nucleotides line up with TRBD2. This CDR3 has 16 residues. V lost 10 bases and J lost 1; bases outside the gene matches: 10. Germline CDR1 SNHLY, CDR2 FYNNEI. DNA for the CDR3: TGTGCCAACCGAGGAAAGACTAGCGGGGGCACAGATACGCAGTATTTT. Residues: CANRGKTSGGTDTQYF.

Points on this clone: This sample includes further DNA sequences coding for the same CDR3. This chain joins TRBV2 and TRBJ1-6; the match to TRBD1 covers 8 bases. V dropped 6 bases and J dropped 10; count of bases not matched to a gene: 8. The CDR3 is made up of 14 amino acids. CDR1 is SNHLY and CDR2 is FYNNEI in the germline V gene. The CDR3 protein is CASSNGQGRSPLHF. In DNA, the CDR3 is TGTGCCAGCAGCAACGGACAGGGACGCTCACCCCTCCACTTT.

J is TRBJ2-7 and V is TRBV6-5; 12 nucleotides match TRBD2. J was trimmed by 6 bases and V by 2 bases; bases with no gene match: 2. The germline V gene has CDR1 MNHEY and CDR2 SVGAGI. This CDR3 contains 14 residues. The CDR3 nucleotides read TGTGCCAGCAGTTACAAGGGACTAGCGGGCGAGCAGTACTTC. It specifies CASSYKGLAGEQYF.

The chain joins TRBV2 to TRBJ1-5; 7 bases agree with TRBD1. Germline V lookup: CDR1 SNHLY, CDR2 FYNNEI. The CDR3 has 15 residues. The ends lost 8 bases at V and 3 bases at J; junction bases unmatched: 10. This CDR3 is CASGSTGASNQPQHF. CDR3 DNA sequence: TGTGCCAGCGGGTCTACAGGGGCGTCCAATCAGCCCCAGCATTTT.

This clone was found many times. The rearrangement uses TRBV5-1 and TRBJ2-7; no clear D gene. Trimming cost V 4 bases and J 1 base, with 18 bases left between them. The CDR3 is 16 residues long. Per germline, CDR1 SGHRS and CDR2 YFSETQ. CDR3 DNA: TGCGCCAGCAGCGGGCCGGTTACCCACCCTTCCTACGAGCAGTACTTC. Amino acids: CASSGPVTHPSYEQYF.

This chain's CDR3 is CASSSGVAGELFF. The CDR3 nucleotides are TGTGCCAGTAGTAGTGGAGTCGCCGGGGAGCTGTTTTTT. The chain links TRBV19 to TRBJ2-2, with D uncertain. Trimming stripped 4 bases from V and 6 bases from J, with 9 bases between. The CDR3 extends over 13 amino acids. From germline, CDR1 is LNHDA and CDR2 SQIVND (reference sequence).

The genes are TRBV5-1 and TRBJ2-2; D might be TRBD1 (6 bases). Germline assignment: CDR1 SGHRS and CDR2 YFSETQ. The CDR3 loop spans 14 amino acids. V was trimmed by 5 bases and J by 2 bases, leaving 10 bases between them. This CDR3 reads CASRGHSNTGELFF. Written as DNA, the CDR3 is TGCGCCAGCAGGGGACACTCTAACACCGGGGAGCTGTTTTTT.

This clone was observed a few times. The V gene is TRBV9, the J gene TRBJ2-3, with D possibly being TRBD2 (6 bases). This CDR3 region has 16 residues. CDR1 SGDLS and CDR2 YYNGEE come from the germline V gene. V lost 0 bases and J lost 5, with 16 bases in between. CDR3 protein: CASSVVGGGVGDTQYF. CDR3 in DNA: TGTGCCAGCAGCGTAGTTGGGGGAGGAGTTGGAGATACGCAGTATTTT.

The genes are TRBV6-5 and TRBJ1-2; 7 bases map to TRBD1. In germline, CDR1 is MNHEY, CDR2 SVGAGI. Trimming took 6 bases from V and 5 from J; bases not matched to a gene: 6. CDR3 length: 13 residues. The CDR3 nucleotides are TGTGCCAGCAGCTTGGACAGGACGTATGGCTACACCTTC. Amino acids: CASSLDRTYGYTF.

The chain combines TRBV5-6 with TRBJ2-1, with 8 bases aligning to TRBD1. The ends lost 2 bases at V and 4 bases at J; junction bases unmatched: 11. This CDR3 spans 17 amino acids. CDR1 and CDR2 (germline): SGHDT, YYEEEE. CDR3: CASSFWFRGQEYNEQFF. Here the CDR3 DNA reads TGTGCCAGCAGCTTTTGGTTCAGGGGACAGGAATACAATGAGCAGTTCTTC.

This sequence joins TRBV2 and TRBJ2-7, with a possible D match to TRBD2 (7 bases). Germline V CDR1 and CDR2: SNHLY, FYNNEI. V lost 8 bases and J lost 3, with 14 bases in between. CDR3 size: 13 residues. CDR3: CASGRGGVYEQYF. The DNA of the CDR3 is TGTGCCAGCGGAAGGGGGGGGGTCTACGAGCAGTACTTC.

CDR3 sequence: CSASRGLAGAGEQFF. The CDR3 DNA follows: TGCAGTGCTAGTCGGGGACTAGCGGGAGCCGGGGAGCAGTTCTTC. The chain is built from TRBV20-1 and TRBJ2-1; the match to TRBD2 covers 14 bases. V lost 3 bases to trimming and J lost 10 bases; unmatched junction nucleotides: 8. The CDR3 has 15 residues. Germline V CDR1 and CDR2: DFQATT, SNEGSKA (reference sequence).

This chain links TRBV3-1 (or the pseudogene TRBV3-2) with TRBJ2-7, with D tentatively TRBD2 (6 bases). The CDR3 is 13 residues long. Trimming pared 1 base from V and 9 bases from J, leaving 13 bases between. CDR1 is LGHDT and CDR2 is YNNKEL in the germline V gene (reference sequence). CDR3 loop: CASSQALMGGQYF. Written as DNA, the CDR3 is TGTGCCAGCAGCCAAGCCCTCATGGGGGGGCAGTACTTC.

The V gene is TRBV12-3 or TRBV12-4, the J gene TRBJ2-3; possibly TRBD2 for D (6 bases). V lost 1 base and J 4 bases, leaving 6 bases between the germline ends. This CDR3 spans 13 amino acids. CDR3: CASSLVAADTQYF. In nucleotides, the CDR3 is TGTGCCAGCAGTTTAGTAGCGGCAGATACGCAGTATTTT.

The rearrangement links TRBV7-9 to TRBJ1-2; 12 bases line up with TRBD1. The CDR3 runs to 17 residues. Germline CDR1 reads SEHNR; CDR2 reads FQNEAQ (reference sequence). J was trimmed by 8 bases and V by 3 bases; bases with no gene match: 13. The CDR3 DNA sequence: TGTGCCAGCAGCTTCGAGATCCGGGACAGGGGGCGCGAGGGCTACACCTTC. Protein: CASSFEIRDRGREGYTF.

This clone was observed once. This chain links TRBV5-8 with TRBJ2-3; maybe TRBD2 (6 bases). The CDR3 has 15 residues. The germline V gene encodes CDR1 SGHTS and CDR2 YDEGEE. V dropped 3 bases and J dropped 0 bases, with 11 bases sitting between them. This CDR3 is CASSSYGGSTDTQYF. In nucleotides, the CDR3 is TGTGCCAGCAGCTCCTATGGGGGGAGCACAGATACGCAGTATTTT.